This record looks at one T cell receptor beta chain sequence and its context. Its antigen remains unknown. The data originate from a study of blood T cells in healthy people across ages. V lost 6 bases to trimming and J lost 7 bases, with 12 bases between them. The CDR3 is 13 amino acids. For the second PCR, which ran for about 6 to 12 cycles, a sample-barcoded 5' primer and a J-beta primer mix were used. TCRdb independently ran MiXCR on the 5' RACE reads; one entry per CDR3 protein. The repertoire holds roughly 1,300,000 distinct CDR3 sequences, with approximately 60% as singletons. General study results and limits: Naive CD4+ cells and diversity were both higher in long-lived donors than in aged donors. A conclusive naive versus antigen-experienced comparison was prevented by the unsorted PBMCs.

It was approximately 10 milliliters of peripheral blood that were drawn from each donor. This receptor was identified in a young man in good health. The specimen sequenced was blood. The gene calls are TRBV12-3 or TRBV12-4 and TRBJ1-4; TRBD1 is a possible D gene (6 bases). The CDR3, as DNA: TGTGCCAGCAGCCGAGGACAGTTTGAAAAACTGTTTTTT. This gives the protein CASSRGQFEKLFF.